These T cell receptor beta chains were read from a single sample in a study of human T cells and chemical hapten exposure. TCRdb processed the 5' RACE reads anew with MiXCR; each CDR3 protein has one entry. The repertoire includes tens of thousands of distinct CDR3 sequences, roughly 8.4% of them detected once, and about 2.1% sits in the top ten. Receptors originate from a male donor in good health. Each CDR3 is given with its conserved first and last residue. Fields, in order: D gene, J gene, clone size, V gene, CDR3 protein, CDR3 DNA. D genes are given only for firm matches. A clone size is listed for some rows: how often the clone was seen (once, few, many), or a class if it is expanded.

>NA|TRBJ2-7|many|TRBV7-9
CASSLSGTGAYEQYF
TGTGCCAGCAGCTTAAGTGGGACCGGGGCCTACGAGCAGTACTTC
>NA|TRBJ2-7|NA|TRBV4-3
CASSQDIGGYEQYF
TGCGCCAGCAGCCAAGACATAGGGGGGTACGAGCAGTACTTC
>TRBD2|TRBJ2-3|NA|TRBV29-1
CSARGTSVTDTQYF
TGCAGCGCAAGAGGGACTAGCGTGACAGATACGCAGTATTTT
>TRBD2|TRBJ2-5|many|TRBV27
CASKTFLAGEETQYF
TGTGCCAGCAAGACCTTTCTGGCGGGAGAAGAGACCCAGTACTTC
>TRBD2|TRBJ2-7|few|TRBV6-5
CASSSGTSGDEQYF
TGTGCCAGCAGCTCCGGGACTAGCGGAGACGAGCAGTACTTC
>TRBD1|TRBJ2-2|many|TRBV7-8
CASSSGTDTGELFF
TGTGCCAGCAGCTCCGGGACAGACACCGGGGAGCTGTTTTTT
>NA|TRBJ2-3|many|TRBV11-3
CASSFAEGDTQYF
TGTGCCAGCAGCTTCGCGGAAGGAGATACGCAGTATTTT
>NA|TRBJ1-2|many|TRBV27
CASSPTPGPNYGYTF
TGTGCCAGCAGTCCAACTCCAGGACCTAACTATGGCTACACCTTC
>TRBD1|TRBJ2-4|many|TRBV30
CAWGQGAKNIQYF
TGTGCCTGGGGACAGGGGGCCAAAAACATTCAGTACTTC
>NA|TRBJ1-1|few|TRBV4-3
CASSQDHQALQTVNTEAFF
TGCGCCAGCAGCCAAGATCACCAGGCCCTCCAGACGGTGAACACTGAAGCTTTCTTT
>TRBD1|TRBJ1-2|few|TRBV20-1
CSARDYRDSGNYGYTF
TGCAGTGCTAGGGATTACCGGGACAGTGGAAACTATGGCTACACCTTC
>TRBD1|TRBJ2-7|many|TRBV3-1
CASSQGENRGLPYEQYF
TGTGCCAGCAGCCAAGGCGAGAACAGGGGGCTGCCCTACGAGCAGTACTTC
>NA|TRBJ2-7|NA|TRBV12-5
CASGLAGVRASYEQYF
TGTGCTAGTGGTTTAGCCGGGGTCAGGGCCTCCTACGAGCAGTACTTC
>NA|TRBJ2-1|NA|TRBV6-2/TRBV6-3
CASSYSRLDEQFF
TGTGCCAGCAGTTATTCCCGTTTGGATGAGCAGTTCTTC
>TRBD1|TRBJ2-3|many|TRBV12-3/TRBV12-4
CASSYGQGAGDTQYF
TGTGCCAGCAGCTACGGACAGGGGGCAGGGGATACGCAGTATTTT
>NA|TRBJ2-7|many|TRBV11-2
CASRRTASYEQYF
TGTGCCAGCAGAAGGACAGCGTCCTACGAGCAGTACTTC
>NA|TRBJ2-1|NA|TRBV11-2
CASSPRLGLGNEQFF
TGTGCCAGCAGCCCGCGACTAGGGCTAGGCAATGAGCAGTTCTTC
>NA|TRBJ2-7|NA|TRBV18
CASSPPWKTYEQYF
TGTGCCAGCTCACCACCATGGAAAACCTACGAGCAGTACTTC
>NA|TRBJ2-5|many|TRBV7-2
CASSLYRAAETQYF
TGTGCCAGCAGCTTATACCGAGCAGCAGAGACCCAGTACTTC
>NA|TRBJ2-7|NA|TRBV7-9
CASSPVGAGADQLYEQYF
TGTGCCAGCAGCCCCGTAGGGGCAGGGGCTGATCAACTATACGAGCAGTACTTC
>NA|TRBJ2-7|few|TRBV6-6
CASSYSRTTYEQYF
TGTGCCAGCAGTTACTCGAGGACTACCTACGAGCAGTACTTC
>TRBD1|TRBJ2-3|few|TRBV28
CASSLGGQGRRDTQYF
TGTGCCAGCAGTTTAGGCGGACAGGGAAGGAGAGATACGCAGTATTTT
>NA|TRBJ2-5|few|TRBV18
CASSPLDGDQETQYF
TGTGCCAGCTCACCTTTGGACGGGGACCAAGAGACCCAGTACTTC
>NA|TRBJ1-1|many|TRBV27
CASSLGGFTEAFF
TGTGCCAGCAGTTTAGGGGGGTTCACTGAAGCTTTCTTT
>NA|TRBJ1-1|many|TRBV6-5
CASSYSGVLNTEAFF
TGTGCCAGCAGTTACTCGGGGGTACTGAACACTGAAGCTTTCTTT
>TRBD1|TRBJ2-5|NA|TRBV29-1
CSVEGTGAQETQYF
TGCAGCGTTGAGGGGACAGGGGCCCAAGAGACCCAGTACTTC